The 25 T cell receptor beta chains below come from one sample, sequenced in a study of T cell changes during pregnancy in multiple sclerosis. Method: immunoSEQ multiplex PCR; TCRdb's copy keeps in-frame clones and lacks some. The profile shows about 50,000 clones, around 94% of them singletons. The material sequenced was CD4+ T cells from peripheral blood mononuclear cells, taken in the third trimester of pregnancy. These receptors all come from a female donor with multiple sclerosis, enrolled in a pregnancy study.

V usage is TRBV5-8 and J usage is TRBJ1-5; TRBD1 agrees at 9 bases. Germline V gene data show CDR1 as SGHTS and CDR2 as YDEGEE. Germline trimming cut 4 bases from V and 5 bases from J; bases unmatched to any gene: 7. The CDR3 has 15 amino acids. Written as DNA, the CDR3 is TGTGCCAGCAGCCTTGGGGACAGGGAGGATCAGCCCCAGCATTTT. It translates to CASSLGDREDQPQHF.

The chain is built from TRBV7-2 and TRBJ2-7; TRBD2 might be the D (6 bases). The CDR3 consists of 15 residues. V dropped 1 base and J dropped 1 base, with 11 bases sitting between them. CDR1 and CDR2 (germline): SGHTA, FQGNSA. CDR3 region: CASSLGNSGSYEQYF. For the CDR3, the DNA is TGTGCCAGCAGCTTAGGAAATAGCGGATCCTACGAGCAGTACTTC.

The gene calls are TRBV29-1 and TRBJ2-7, with TRBD1 matching 7 bases. This CDR3 has 14 amino acids. Trimming at V came to 4 bases and at J to 2 bases, leaving 8 bases not matched to a gene. The germline V gene has CDR1 SQVTM and CDR2 ANQGSEA. The CDR3 nucleotides read TGCAGCGTTGCTTTTCGGGACAGACCCTACGAGCAGTACTTC. It codes for CSVAFRDRPYEQYF.

This chain joins TRBV7-3 and TRBJ1-1; D is ambiguous. The CDR3 covers 13 residues. V lost 4 bases and J lost 3, with 9 bases in between. The V gene's germline CDR1 is SGHTA and CDR2 FQGTGA. CDR3 bases: TGTGCCAGCAGCTGGAGGACGGACACTGAAGCTTTCTTT. This gives the protein CASSWRTDTEAFF. Variable domain in full (rest from reference TRBV7-3 and TRBJ1-1): GAGVSQTPSNKVTEKGKYVELRCDPISGHTALYWYRQSLGQGPEFLIYFQGTGAADDSGLPNDRFFAVRPEGSVSTLKIQRTERGDSAVYLCASSWRTDTEAFFGQGTRLTVV.

The V call is TRBV5-5, the J call TRBJ2-7, with D unclear. V lost 0 bases and J 0 bases, leaving 10 bases between the germline ends. In germline, CDR1 is SGHKS, CDR2 YYEKEE (reference sequence). This CDR3 is 15 amino acids long. The CDR3 here is CASSLEAPSSYEQYF. Here the CDR3 DNA reads TGTGCCAGCAGCTTGGAGGCACCTAGCTCCTACGAGCAGTACTTC.

The chain uses TRBV6-5 and TRBJ1-1, with D uncertain. From germline, CDR1 is MNHEY and CDR2 SVGAGI. The CDR3 is 15 amino acids. V was cut by 0 bases and J by 1 base, with 9 bases left in between. The CDR3 spells CASSYSGGKNTEAFF. The CDR3 DNA follows: TGTGCCAGCAGTTACTCGGGAGGGAAGAACACTGAAGCTTTCTTT.

The genes are TRBV27 and TRBJ1-5; unclear D gene. CDR3 length equals 14 residues. Deletions cut 6 bases from V and 7 bases from J, with 16 bases between. Germline CDR1 reads MNHEY; CDR2 reads SMNVEV (reference sequence). The CDR3 DNA is TGTGCCAGCAGCCCCCAGGCGGGTGGGCAGCCCCAGCATTTT. Translation: CASSPQAGGQPQHF.

This CDR3 is CASSPTSGRTYNEQFF. CDR3 DNA sequence: TGTGCCAGCAGCCCCACTAGCGGGAGAACCTACAATGAGCAGTTCTTC. V and J are TRBV5-8 and TRBJ2-1; 11 bases line up with TRBD2. The CDR3 contains 16 residues. V dropped 4 bases and J dropped 2; count of bases not matched to a gene: 5. The V gene's germline CDR1 is SGHTS and CDR2 YDEGEE.

The chain uses TRBV11-2 and TRBJ1-5, with no clear D. V was clipped by 4 bases and J by 4 bases, with 5 bases between them. Germline values: CDR1 SGHAT, CDR2 FQNNGV. CDR3 length: 12 residues. The chain's CDR3 is CASSSLNQPQHF. In DNA form, the CDR3 reads TGTGCCAGCAGCTCCTTAAATCAGCCCCAGCATTTT.

This sequence joins TRBV28 and TRBJ1-1; D perhaps matches TRBD1 (5 bases). The CDR3 is 14 amino acids. Trimming stripped 8 bases from V and 3 bases from J, with 16 bases between. Germline V gene data show CDR1 as MDHEN and CDR2 as SYDVKM. Here the CDR3 DNA reads TGTGCCAGCGACGAAGGTAGGGGATACACTGAAGCTTTCTTT. It codes for CASDEGRGYTEAFF.

V is TRBV25-1 and J is TRBJ2-7; unclear D gene. Trimming cost V 8 bases and J 0 bases, with 11 bases left between them. The germline V gene has CDR1 MGHDK and CDR2 SYGVNS. This CDR3 contains 13 residues. CDR3 amino acids: CASAVASSYEQYF. The CDR3 region has the DNA TGTGCCAGCGCAGTGGCAAGCTCCTACGAGCAGTACTTC.

The chain is built from TRBV4-1 and TRBJ2-1; 8 bases line up with TRBD2. V trimming: 3 bases; J trimming: 1 base; junction bases outside the gene matches: 8. CDR3 size: 17 residues. Germline V lookup: CDR1 MGHRA, CDR2 YSYEKL. CDR3 DNA: TGCGCCAGCAGCCAGGGCCGGCGGGGGGTTTCCTACAATGAGCAGTTCTTC. Amino acid sequence: CASSQGRRGVSYNEQFF.

The rearrangement links TRBV19 to TRBJ2-1; possible D gene TRBD1, 5 bases. V lost 2 bases, J lost 9 bases, and 5 bases lay in between. CDR1 and CDR2 from the germline V gene are LNHDA and SQIVND (reference sequence). The length of the CDR3 is 11 residues. CDR3 protein: CASSIQGEQFF. The CDR3 nucleotides read TGTGCCAGTAGTATACAGGGTGAGCAGTTCTTC. Using reference TRBV19 and TRBJ2-1 for the parts outside the CDR3, the full variable domain is DGGITQSPKYLFRKEGQNVTLSCEQNLNHDAMYWYRQDPGQGLRLIYYSQIVNDFQKGDIAEGYSVSREKKESFPLTVTSAQKNPTAFYLCASSIQGEQFFGPGTRLTVL.

V is TRBV11-3 and J is TRBJ2-7; the match to TRBD1 covers 10 bases. This CDR3 contains 14 residues. V shed 5 bases, J shed 3 bases, and the junction held 4 bases outside the gene matches. Germline V CDR1 and CDR2: SGHNT, YENEEA. The CDR3 sequence is CASSPRTGGYEQYF. Here the CDR3 DNA reads TGTGCCAGCAGCCCCAGGACAGGGGGCTACGAGCAGTACTTC.

This chain links TRBV7-6 with TRBJ2-3; 15 bases fit TRBD2. The CDR3 contains 16 residues. Germline V gene data show CDR1 as SGHVS and CDR2 as FNYEAQ. J was trimmed by 5 bases and V by 3 bases; bases with no gene match: 3. CDR3 nucleotides: TGTGCCAGCAGCTTCGGACTAGCGGGGGGGCAAGATACGCAGTATTTT. Its protein product is CASSFGLAGGQDTQYF.

This clone has just a few counts. This chain uses TRBV19 with TRBJ2-7; maybe TRBD2 (6 bases). V lost 4 bases to trimming and J lost 6 bases, with 16 bases between them. The CDR3 covers 14 residues. Per the germline V gene, CDR1 is LNHDA and CDR2 is SQIVND (reference sequence). CDR3 loop: CASSRREFAVEQYF. CDR3 sequence (DNA): TGTGCCAGTAGTAGACGGGAGTTTGCCGTCGAGCAGTACTTC.

The chain has TRBV19 and TRBJ2-5; D remains unclear. The germline V and J ends were trimmed by 5 bases and 5 bases, with 9 bases remaining between them. This CDR3 is built from 12 residues. Germline V CDR1 and CDR2: LNHDA, SQIVND (reference sequence). The DNA of the CDR3 is TGTGCCAGTAGTCGGGTTGGGGAGACCCAGTACTTC. It specifies CASSRVGETQYF. Combining the CDR3 with reference TRBV19 and TRBJ2-5 gives the whole variable domain DGGITQSPKYLFRKEGQNVTLSCEQNLNHDAMYWYRQDPGQGLRLIYYSQIVNDFQKGDIAEGYSVSREKKESFPLTVTSAQKNPTAFYLCASSRVGETQYFGPGTRLLVL.

Written as DNA, the CDR3 is TGTGCCAGCAGCTTAGATGGGGGGTGGAATTCACCCCTCCACTTT. As protein: CASSLDGGWNSPLHF. V usage is TRBV7-9 and J usage is TRBJ1-6, with a possible D match to TRBD1 (5 bases). The V end lost 1 base, the J end lost 7 bases, and 11 bases lay between the germline ends. Germline V gene sequence: CDR1 SEHNR, CDR2 FQNEAQ (reference sequence). This CDR3 region has 15 residues. Complete variable domain (other parts from reference TRBV7-9 and TRBJ1-6): DTGVSQNPRHKITKRGQNVTFRCDPISEHNRLYWYRQTLGQGPEFLTYFQNEAQLEKSRLLSDRFSAERPKGSFSTLEIQRTEQGDSAMYLCASSLDGGWNSPLHFGNGTRLTVT.

The chain couples TRBV9 to TRBJ1-4; 7 nucleotides align to TRBD1. Germline V gene data show CDR1 as SGDLS and CDR2 as YYNGEE. J lost 10 bases, V lost 0 bases, and 9 bases had no gene match. This CDR3 has 15 residues. The CDR3 bases are TGTGCCAGCAGCGTAGGGGGGACAGCCTCGGGAAAACTGTTTTTT. The encoded protein is CASSVGGTASGKLFF.

The rearrangement joins TRBV4-1 to TRBJ2-1; no firm D call. This CDR3 has 15 residues. With 0 bases removed from V and 4 bases from J, the gap between germline ends came to 10 bases. CDR1 and CDR2 (germline): MGHRA, YSYEKL. The CDR3 region is CASSQEFAVYNEQFF. The DNA of the CDR3 is TGCGCCAGCAGCCAAGAATTCGCAGTTTACAATGAGCAGTTCTTC.

CDR3 in amino acids: CASSLARETQYF. The CDR3 nucleotides are TGTGCCAGCAGCTTAGCGCGAGAGACCCAGTACTTC. This chain links TRBV7-2 with TRBJ2-5; D gene ambiguous. Trimming stripped 0 bases from V and 4 bases from J, with 3 bases between. The V gene's germline CDR1 is SGHTA and CDR2 FQGNSA. The CDR3 extends over 12 amino acids.

This chain connects TRBV19 to TRBJ1-4; D remains unclear. V was cut by 6 bases and J by 0 bases, with 8 bases left in between. The CDR3 length is 14 residues. Germline V gene lookup returns CDR1 LNHDA and CDR2 SQIVND (reference sequence). DNA for the CDR3: TGTGCCAGTAGCCAAACTACAACTAATGAAAAACTGTTTTTT. Residues: CASSQTTTNEKLFF.

This clone was seen only a few times. The junction shows a germline mismatch at one end, possibly a read error. The V call is TRBV6-1, the J call TRBJ1-6; D remains ambiguous. Germline values: CDR1 MNHNS, CDR2 SASEGT. This CDR3 region has 17 residues. CDR3 in amino acids: CASREEVSSSYNSPLHF. The CDR3 DNA sequence: TGTGCCAGCAGGGAAGAAGTCTCGAGCTCCTATAATTCACCCCTCCACTTT.

To note about this clone: Within the sample, other DNA sequences also encode this same CDR3. The chain is built from TRBV4-3 and TRBJ2-3; TRBD1 matches at 7 bases. CDR3 size: 15 residues. The V and J ends lost 0 bases and 6 bases, in that order; junction bases with no gene match: 6. The V gene's germline CDR1 is LGHNA and CDR2 YSLEER. Here the CDR3 DNA reads TGCGCCAGCAGCCAAGATTTAACAGGGGCGGATACGCAGTATTTT. It translates to CASSQDLTGADTQYF.

The V gene is TRBV9, the J gene TRBJ1-5, with TRBD1 identical over 7 bases. There are 15 residues in the CDR3. With 0 bases clipped from V and 4 bases from J, the junction kept 4 bases outside the gene matches. Germline CDR1 is SGDLS and CDR2 is YYNGEE. The CDR3, as DNA: TGTGCCAGCAGCGTAGGAGACAGGGTGAATCAGCCCCAGCATTTT. It encodes CASSVGDRVNQPQHF.